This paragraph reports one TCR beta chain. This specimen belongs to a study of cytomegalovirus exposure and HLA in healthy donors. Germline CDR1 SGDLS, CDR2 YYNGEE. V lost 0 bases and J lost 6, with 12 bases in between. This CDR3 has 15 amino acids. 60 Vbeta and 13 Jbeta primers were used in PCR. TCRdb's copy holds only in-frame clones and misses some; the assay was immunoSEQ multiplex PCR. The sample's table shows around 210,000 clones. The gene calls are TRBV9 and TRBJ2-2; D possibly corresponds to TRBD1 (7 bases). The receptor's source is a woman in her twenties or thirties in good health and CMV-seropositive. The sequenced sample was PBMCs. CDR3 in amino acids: CASSVEEGAAGELFF. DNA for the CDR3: TGTGCCAGCAGCGTAGAGGAGGGGGCAGCCGGGGAGCTGTTTTTT.